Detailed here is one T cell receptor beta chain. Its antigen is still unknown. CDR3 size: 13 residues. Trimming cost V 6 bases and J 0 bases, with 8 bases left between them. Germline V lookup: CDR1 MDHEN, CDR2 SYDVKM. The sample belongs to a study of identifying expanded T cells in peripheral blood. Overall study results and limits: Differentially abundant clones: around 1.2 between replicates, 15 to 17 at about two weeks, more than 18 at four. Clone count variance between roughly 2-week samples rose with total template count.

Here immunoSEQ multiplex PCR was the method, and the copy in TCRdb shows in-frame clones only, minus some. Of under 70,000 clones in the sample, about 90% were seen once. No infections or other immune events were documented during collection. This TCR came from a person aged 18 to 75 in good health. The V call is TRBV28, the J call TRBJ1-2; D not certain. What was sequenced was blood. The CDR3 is CASSRGTNYGYTF. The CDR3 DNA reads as TGTGCCAGCAGCCGTGGGACTAACTATGGCTACACCTTC.